This T cell receptor beta chain was profiled in a study of shared clonotypes between healthy human individuals. Study-level findings and limits: Generation probability values for non-shared clonotypes were lower than those for clonotypes shared by all four donors.

This clone has only one observation. The antigen remains undetermined. CDR3 size: 16 residues. Germline CDR1 is SGHDN and CDR2 is FVKESK. Trimming removed 4 bases from V and 6 bases from J; junction bases left unmatched: 11. Positive CCR7 selection of CD45RO-negative cells yielded the naive CD8 cells, and terminally differentiated effector memory CD45RA+ cells were excluded. Using immunoSEQ multiplex PCR, the repertoire was profiled, and TCRdb retains in-frame clones only, with some absent. The sample lists millions of clones; approximately 94% were seen once. The clonotype was recovered from a man younger than 35 in good health. Some clones in this sample may be carry-over from other donors' samples. The sequenced material came from naive CD8+ T cells from PBMCs. The chain links TRBV14 to TRBJ2-7, with 11 bases fitting TRBD2. The CDR3 sequence is CASSLLAGGPQGEQYF. For the CDR3, the DNA is TGTGCCAGCAGCCTTTTAGCGGGAGGGCCCCAGGGCGAGCAGTACTTC.